This record concerns one TCR beta chain sequence. The CDR3 has 16 amino acids. V was cut by 4 bases and J by 4 bases, with 17 bases left in between. The germline CDR1 and CDR2 sequences are LNHDA and SQIVND (reference sequence). The sample comes from a study of blood T cell repertoires in COVID-19. Some clones are missing from TCRdb's copy, which holds only in-frame ones; the method was immunoSEQ multiplex PCR. The table has roughly 280,000 clones, about 90% seen once; the top ten hold 11%. The chain employs TRBV19 and TRBJ1-5; D might be TRBD1 (6 bases). This TCR derives from a woman aged 25 to 45 with COVID-19, enrolled during active disease. Specimen: peripheral blood. The CDR3 region has the DNA TGTGCCAGTAGTAAGAGGCAGGGGTCCCAAAATCAGCCCCAGCATTTT. Translation gives CASSKRQGSQNQPQHF.